The rows below give T cell receptor beta chains drawn from one sample of a study of blood T cell repertoires in COVID-19. Generated by immunoSEQ multiplex PCR, the TCRdb table keeps only in-frame clones and is missing some. The table lists tens of thousands of clones, 80% of them singletons, with around 5.8% in the top ten. The sequenced sample consisted of peripheral blood. These receptors were obtained from a man aged 55 to 70 with active or convalescent COVID-19. Both conserved end residues are part of each CDR3. The D gene is left open where the match is weak. Some rows mark clone size as missing; the rest say once, few, many or name a class of expanded clone.

D	V	size	J	CDR3	DNA
-	TRBV9	once	TRBJ1-4	CASSVGGDFYNEKLFF	TGTGCCAGCAGCGTAGGAGGGGACTTTTACAATGAAAAACTGTTTTTT
-	TRBV11-2	-	TRBJ2-1	CASSPQGDYNEQFF	TGTGCCAGCAGCCCGCAGGGCGACTACAATGAGCAGTTCTTC
-	TRBV7-2	-	TRBJ2-2	CASSPWPAGARAGELFF	TGTGCCAGCAGCCCTTGGCCGGCTGGGGCTCGGGCCGGGGAGCTGTTTTTT
TRBD1	TRBV19	-	TRBJ2-3	CASSIRQGVGDTQYF	TGTGCCAGTAGTATTCGACAGGGGGTTGGAGATACGCAGTATTTT
-	TRBV19	once	TRBJ2-1	CASRGIAYSSYNEQFF	TGTGCCAGTAGGGGCATAGCGTATAGCTCCTACAATGAGCAGTTCTTC
-	TRBV21-1	few	TRBJ1-5	CASSSRTGADQPQHF	TGTGCCAGCAGCTCCCGGACAGGAGCCGATCAGCCCCAGCATTTT
TRBD1	TRBV6-2/TRBV6-3	once	TRBJ1-2	CASSYPLGQGGGYTF	TGTGCCAGCAGTTACCCGTTGGGACAGGGAGGCGGCTACACCTTC
-	TRBV19	-	TRBJ1-5	CASTPGGNKHQPQHF	TGTGCCAGTACCCCGGGGGGGAATAAGCATCAGCCCCAGCATTTT
TRBD1	TRBV7-2	few	TRBJ1-2	CASSLPGTGRLGGYTF	TGTGCCAGCAGCTTACCGGGGACAGGGAGGTTGGGGGGCTACACCTTC
-	TRBV4-2	once	TRBJ2-7	CASSQDTGYSYEQYF	TGTGCCAGCAGCCAAGATACAGGGTACTCCTACGAGCAGTACTTC
-	TRBV18	-	TRBJ2-7	CASSPAGLGMFGEYF	TGTGCCAGCTCACCGGCTGGACTGGGGATGTTCGGGGAGTACTTC
TRBD2	TRBV3-1/TRBV3-2	once	TRBJ2-1	CASSQEGGAKTYNEQFF	TGTGCCAGCAGCCAAGAGGGAGGGGCGAAGACCTACAATGAGCAGTTCTTC
TRBD2	TRBV19	-	TRBJ2-1	CASSIGGGPYNEQFF	TGTGCCAGTAGTATCGGCGGGGGTCCCTACAATGAGCAGTTCTTC
TRBD1	TRBV5-4	-	TRBJ2-1	CASSTRDRAHNEQFF	TGTGCCAGCAGCACCCGGGACAGGGCCCACAATGAGCAGTTCTTC
TRBD2	TRBV10-3	-	TRBJ2-3	CAISESRTSGNTDTQYF	TGTGCCATCAGTGAGTCGAGGACTAGCGGGAACACAGATACGCAGTATTTT
-	TRBV7-3	once	TRBJ1-2	CASSQDYNNYGYTF	TGTGCCAGCAGCCAAGATTACAATAACTATGGCTACACCTTC
TRBD1	TRBV5-8	few	TRBJ1-2	CASSYSGGNGYTF	TGTGCCAGCAGCTACTCAGGGGGCAATGGCTACACCTTC
TRBD1	TRBV6-2/TRBV6-3	once	TRBJ2-1	CASSLGTGYNEQFF	TGTGCCAGCAGTCTAGGGACAGGTTACAATGAGCAGTTCTTC
-	TRBV19	-	TRBJ2-5	CASSPPYPQETQYF	TGTGCCAGTAGTCCTCCCTACCCCCAAGAGACCCAGTACTTC
-	TRBV10-3	once	TRBJ1-2	CAISEMGRGGYTF	TGTGCCATCAGTGAAATGGGGCGGGGTGGCTACACCTTC
-	TRBV4-2	-	TRBJ2-1	CASSQEEARSYNEQFF	TGTGCCAGCAGCCAAGAGGAGGCTCGCTCCTACAATGAGCAGTTCTTC
-	TRBV30	-	TRBJ1-2	CAWRSRSRTEGYTF	TGTGCCTGGAGGTCCCGATCAAGGACAGAAGGCTACACCTTC
TRBD2	TRBV7-9	-	TRBJ2-5	CASSPSGAQETQYF	TGTGCCAGCAGCCCGAGCGGGGCACAAGAGACCCAGTACTTC
-	TRBV7-6	-	TRBJ2-3	CASSFGTQITDTQYF	TGTGCCAGCAGCTTCGGGACACAGATCACAGATACGCAGTATTTT
TRBD2	TRBV5-1	-	TRBJ2-5	CASSFSAGGHETQYF	TGCGCCAGCAGCTTCAGTGCGGGGGGGCACGAGACCCAGTACTTC
TRBD1	TRBV6-6	-	TRBJ1-1	CASSYSTGVNTEAFF	TGTGCCAGCAGTTACTCGACAGGGGTTAACACTGAAGCTTTCTTT
-	TRBV6-5	-	TRBJ2-5	CASSHPGGTQETQYF	TGTGCCAGCAGCCACCCAGGGGGGACCCAAGAGACCCAGTACTTC
-	TRBV30	-	TRBJ1-1	CAWSKSGVAEAFF	TGTGCCTGGAGTAAGTCAGGGGTCGCTGAAGCTTTCTTT
TRBD1	TRBV24-1	many	TRBJ1-3	CATSDFKGALSNTIYF	TGTGCCACCAGTGATTTCAAGGGGGCATTGTCAAACACCATATATTTT
-	TRBV5-1	-	TRBJ2-3	CASSLGLRDTQYF	TGCGCCAGCAGCTTGGGGTTGAGGGATACGCAGTATTTT
-	TRBV6-5	few	TRBJ1-2	CASSRTPRSDYGYTF	TGTGCCAGCAGTCGGACACCAAGGTCTGACTATGGCTACACCTTC
-	TRBV7-2	-	TRBJ1-4	CASSLAQGPNEKLFF	TGTGCCAGCAGCTTAGCACAGGGTCCTAATGAAAAACTGTTTTTT
TRBD1	TRBV2	-	TRBJ1-5	CASNYRGGQPQHF	TGTGCCAGCAATTACAGGGGAGGTCAGCCCCAGCATTTT
-	TRBV29-1	-	TRBJ1-2	CSVVLGFNYGYTF	TGCAGCGTTGTTTTGGGCTTTAACTATGGCTACACCTTC
-	TRBV6-1	-	TRBJ1-3	CASSERGGSGNTIYF	TGTGCCAGCAGTGAAAGAGGGGGCTCTGGAAACACCATATATTTT
TRBD1	TRBV6-5	-	TRBJ1-3	CASGGSGNTIYF	TGTGCCTCAGGGGGCTCTGGAAACACCATATATTTT
-	TRBV10-3	-	TRBJ1-6	CAISDGISPLHF	TGTGCCATCAGTGACGGGATTTCACCCCTCCACTTT
TRBD1	TRBV6-1	few	TRBJ1-3	CASSEGQGSSGNTIYF	TGTGCCAGCAGTGAGGGACAGGGAAGCTCTGGAAACACCATATATTTT
-	TRBV6-2/TRBV6-3	-	TRBJ2-1	CASSSRNNEQFF	TGTGCCAGCAGTTCTAGGAACAATGAGCAGTTCTTC
TRBD1	TRBV27	-	TRBJ2-3	CASSFTGARVDTQYF	TGTGCCAGCAGTTTTACAGGGGCCCGCGTAGATACGCAGTATTTT
TRBD1	TRBV5-4	-	TRBJ2-3	CASSPGTGRTTDTQYF	TGTGCCAGCAGCCCAGGGACAGGTCGGACCACAGATACGCAGTATTTT
TRBD2	TRBV9	-	TRBJ2-7	CASSLTSGGAGYEQYF	TGTGCCAGCAGCCTTACTAGCGGGGGGGCCGGCTACGAGCAGTACTTC
TRBD1	TRBV9	-	TRBJ1-1	CASSVGGQANTEAFF	TGTGCCAGCAGCGTAGGGGGACAGGCGAACACTGAAGCTTTCTTT
-	TRBV29-1	-	TRBJ2-7	CSVVTVYEQYF	TGCAGCGTCGTTACAGTGTACGAGCAGTACTTC
-	TRBV11-2	-	TRBJ1-3	CASSPTDSGNTIYF	TGTGCCAGCAGCCCGACAGATTCTGGAAACACCATATATTTT
-	TRBV18	-	TRBJ1-5	CASSPREAGSNQPQHF	TGTGCCAGCTCACCTCGGGAAGCAGGTAGCAATCAGCCCCAGCATTTT
-	TRBV11-2	few	TRBJ1-2	CASSTMRRGYGYTF	TGTGCCAGCAGCACGATGAGGCGGGGATATGGCTACACCTTC
TRBD1	TRBV2	-	TRBJ2-7	CASSQTGVGEQYF	TGTGCCAGCAGCCAGACAGGGGTGGGCGAGCAGTACTTC
TRBD1	TRBV9	-	TRBJ1-2	CASSVEQGYGYTF	TGTGCCAGCAGCGTAGAACAGGGGTACGGCTACACCTTC